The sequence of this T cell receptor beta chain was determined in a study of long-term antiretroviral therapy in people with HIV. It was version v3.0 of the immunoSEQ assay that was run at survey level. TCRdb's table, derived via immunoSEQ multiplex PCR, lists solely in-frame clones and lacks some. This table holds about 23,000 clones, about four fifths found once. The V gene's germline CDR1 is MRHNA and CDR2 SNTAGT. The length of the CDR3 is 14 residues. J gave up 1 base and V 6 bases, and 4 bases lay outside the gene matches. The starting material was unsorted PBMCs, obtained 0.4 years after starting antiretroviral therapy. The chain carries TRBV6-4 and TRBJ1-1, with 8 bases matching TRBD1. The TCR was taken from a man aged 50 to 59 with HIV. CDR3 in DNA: TGTGCCAGCAGCCGGGACAGGAAGAACACTGAAGCTTTCTTT. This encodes CASSRDRKNTEAFF.